Here is one TCR beta chain with its context. Clones were sequenced by immunoSEQ multiplex PCR, and TCRdb holds only the in-frame ones, with some missing. The table lists about 170,000 clones, around 93% of them singletons. CDR3 length equals 15 residues. Germline CDR1 reads KGHDR; CDR2 reads SFDVKD. V trimming: 5 bases; J trimming: 2 bases; junction bases outside the gene matches: 8. This record belongs to a study of blood T cell repertoires in COVID-19. Across the study: PBMCs, B-cell-depleted T cells, or T cells provided the cDNA or gDNA that made up the material.

J is TRBJ2-7 and V is TRBV24-1; 7 nucleotides align to TRBD1. Sequenced input: peripheral blood. The sequence came from a woman aged 45 to 65 with acute or convalescent COVID-19. The CDR3 loop is CATSGGQSTTYEQYF. CDR3 bases: TGTGCCACCAGTGGGGGACAGTCCACCACCTACGAGCAGTACTTC.